This T cell receptor (beta chain) was recovered during a study of PD-L1 blockade in urothelial cancer. At the level of the study: About nine tenths of the roughly 30 patients were men whose urothelial cancer was bladder-origin. Blood yielded a median of 141,255 T cells per sample. Study-wide points: Below-median pretreatment blood TCR clonality was a predictor of better survival.

This clone is a singleton in its sample. As yet, its antigen is unknown. Clones were read by immunoSEQ multiplex PCR, and TCRdb kept only the in-frame ones, dropping some. The data show 15,000 to 20,000 clones, around nine tenths seen once. Time point described: pretreatment peripheral blood. This CDR3 spans 14 amino acids. The V gene lost 6 bases and the J gene lost 8 bases, with 19 bases spanning the gap. CDR1 is MDHEN and CDR2 is SYDVKM in the germline V gene. The V call is TRBV28, the J call TRBJ1-2, with D uncertain. The TCR sequence derives from a man aged 70 or older with urothelial cancer. The starting material was PBMCs, obtained around atezolizumab (anti-PD-L1) treatment. This CDR3 is CASSRPGVRWGYTF. The CDR3 nucleotides read TGTGCCAGCAGCCGACCCGGGGTCCGTTGGGGCTACACCTTC.